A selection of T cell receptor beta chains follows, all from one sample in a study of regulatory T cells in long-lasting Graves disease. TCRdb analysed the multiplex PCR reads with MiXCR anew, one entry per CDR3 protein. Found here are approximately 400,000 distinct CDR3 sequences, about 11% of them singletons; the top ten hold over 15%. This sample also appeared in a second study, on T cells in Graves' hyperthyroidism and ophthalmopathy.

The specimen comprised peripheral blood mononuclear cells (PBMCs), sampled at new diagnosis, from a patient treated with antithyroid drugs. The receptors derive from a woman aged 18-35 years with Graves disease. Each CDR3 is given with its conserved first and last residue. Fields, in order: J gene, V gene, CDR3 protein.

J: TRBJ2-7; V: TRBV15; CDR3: CATSRDVGDGYEQYF
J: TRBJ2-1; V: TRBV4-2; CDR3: CASSQEGFGGGPLHEQFF
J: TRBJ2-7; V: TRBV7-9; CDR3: CASSSLMTSYEQYF
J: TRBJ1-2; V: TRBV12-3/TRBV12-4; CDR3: CASQLSGVKLYTF
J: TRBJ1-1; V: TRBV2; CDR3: CASSADIGSSTEAFF
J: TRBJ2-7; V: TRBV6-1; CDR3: CASSVDRGSPAYEQYF
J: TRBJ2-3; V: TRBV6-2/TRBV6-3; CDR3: CASSENQGLTVYF
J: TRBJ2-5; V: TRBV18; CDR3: CASSLQLRETQYF
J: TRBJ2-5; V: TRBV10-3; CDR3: CAISIQATQETQYF
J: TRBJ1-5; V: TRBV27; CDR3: CASRMEGNYGNQPQHF
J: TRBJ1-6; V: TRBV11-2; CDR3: CASSLDLYSPYTLHF
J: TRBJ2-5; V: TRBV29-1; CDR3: CSVRQGEETQYF
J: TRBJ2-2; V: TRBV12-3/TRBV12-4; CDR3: CASSLAASGRAGTGELFF
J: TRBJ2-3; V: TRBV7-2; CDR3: CASSPDSSTDTQYF
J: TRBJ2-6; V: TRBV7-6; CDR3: CASSLVDRLLSGANVLTF
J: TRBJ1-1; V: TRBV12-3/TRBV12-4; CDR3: CASTLGVYTEAFF
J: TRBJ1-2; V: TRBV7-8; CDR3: CASSPRTVTNYGYTF
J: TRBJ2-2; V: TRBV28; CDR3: CASSLLPGQGKNTGELFF
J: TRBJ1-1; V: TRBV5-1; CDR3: CASRTDTGWGNTEAFF
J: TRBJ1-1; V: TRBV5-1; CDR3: CASSLVPRPNTEAFF
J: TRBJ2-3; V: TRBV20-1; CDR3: CSARGVRTDTQYF
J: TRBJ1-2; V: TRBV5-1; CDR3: CASSKQGDQRSGYTF
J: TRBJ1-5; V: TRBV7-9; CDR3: CASSLSSSQPQHF
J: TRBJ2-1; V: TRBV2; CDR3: CASAGLAGGEQFF
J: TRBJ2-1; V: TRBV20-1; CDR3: CSATARSGANEQFF
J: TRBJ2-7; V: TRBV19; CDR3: CASSARFPLRDSEQYF
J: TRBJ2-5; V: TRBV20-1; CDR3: CSAPPVTGGRGETQYF
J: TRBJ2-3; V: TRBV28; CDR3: CASSLPGQSTDTQYF
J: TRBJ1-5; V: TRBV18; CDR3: CASSPSQGNQPQHF
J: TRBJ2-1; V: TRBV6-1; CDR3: CASDSGSYNEQFF
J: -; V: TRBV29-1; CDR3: CSVGPGTGRLAGRSEQFF
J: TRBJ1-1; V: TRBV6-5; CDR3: CASSFPGTSKGGAFF
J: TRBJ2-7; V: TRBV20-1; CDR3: CSTNHGTRGYEQYF
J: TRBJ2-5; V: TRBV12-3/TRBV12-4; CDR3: CASSGRDRGLETQYF
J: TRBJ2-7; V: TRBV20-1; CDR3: CSASGYRIGRRSYEQYF
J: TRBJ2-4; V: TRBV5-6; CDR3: CASSLRVPSGRKFF
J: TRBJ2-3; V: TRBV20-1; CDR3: CSAGERDRGTDTQYF
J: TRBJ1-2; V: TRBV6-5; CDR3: CASSYSWTEDGYTF
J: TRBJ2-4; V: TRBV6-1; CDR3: CASMEQGETENIQYF